The 3 T cell receptor beta chains reported below all come from one sample, sequenced in a study of cytomegalovirus exposure and HLA in healthy donors (dated by TCRdb to 2015 to 2018). The library came from the immunoSEQ multiplex PCR assay. For the multiplex PCR, a mixture combining 60 forward primers for TCR Vbeta segments and 13 reverse primers for TCR Jbeta segments was used. In TCRdb, the immuneACCESS table is reduced to in-frame sequences with V and J assigned. These tables do not hold every clone; where another copy was compared, an unresolved V gene accounts for under half, and the others remain unexplained. The sample table shows about 150,000 clones, and 60% to 80% are seen once. The ten largest make up about 1.5% of the sample. Input material: PBMCs. These receptors originate from a male donor in good health and CMV-seronegative.

The chain carries TRBV7-9 and TRBJ1-4, with D maybe TRBD1 (6 bases). V gave up 6 bases and J gave up 4 bases, with 12 bases separating them. The length of the CDR3 is 14 residues. Germline lookup yields CDR1 SEHNR and CDR2 FQNEAQ (reference sequence). CDR3 nucleotide sequence: TGTGCCAGCAGTCCGGGACAAAGTAATGAAAAACTGTTTTTT. This gives the protein CASSPGQSNEKLFF.

The chain employs TRBV10-3 and TRBJ1-2, with TRBD1 matching over 10 bases. V gave up 3 bases and J gave up 8 bases; unmatched junction bases: 9. Germline assignment: CDR1 ENHRY and CDR2 SYGVKD. This CDR3 comprises 15 residues. The CDR3 sequence: CAISEGTGVFVGYTF. The CDR3, as DNA: TGTGCCATCAGTGAAGGGACAGGGGTATTTGTGGGCTACACCTTC.

This clone was found once. The gene calls are TRBV6-5 and TRBJ2-5; weak D call: TRBD1 (5 bases). Germline lookup yields CDR1 MNHEY and CDR2 SVGAGI. The V gene lost 6 bases and the J gene lost 5 bases, with 10 bases spanning the gap. CDR3 length equals 12 residues. The CDR3 loop is CASRGAGETQYF. The CDR3 DNA sequence: TGTGCCAGCAGAGGGGCTGGGGAGACCCAGTACTTC.